This T cell receptor (beta chain) was found in a study of OX40 agonist ivuxolimab in advanced cancers. Profiled with immunoSEQ multiplex PCR; TCRdb holds only in-frame clones, not every one. The data contain 95,000 to 100,000 clones, approximately 84% of them singletons. The V end was cut by 2 bases, the J end by 1 base, with 10 bases between. CDR1 and CDR2 from the germline V gene are SGHTS and YDEGEE. The CDR3 runs to 15 residues. The rearrangement links TRBV5-8 to TRBJ1-5; no definite D call. The sequences come from CD4+ or CD8+ T cells sorted from blood, collected in a trial of the OX40 agonist ivuxolimab. This receptor was identified in an adult with an advanced solid tumor such as melanoma, head and neck, liver or kidney cancer. The CDR3 protein is CASSFQDVSNQPQHF. In DNA, the CDR3 is TGTGCCAGCAGCTTTCAGGATGTGAGCAATCAGCCCCAGCATTTT.